This passage covers 25 T cell receptor beta chains from one sample sequenced in a study of OX40 agonist ivuxolimab in advanced cancers. The protocol was immunoSEQ multiplex PCR, while the TCRdb copy is restricted to in-frame clones and leaves out a portion. The sample yields about 31,000 clones, roughly 87% seen once. The sequences come from CD4+ or CD8+ T cells sorted from blood, collected in a trial of the OX40 agonist ivuxolimab. The receptor source for this set is an adult with an advanced solid tumor such as melanoma, head and neck, liver or kidney cancer.

The gene calls are TRBV30 and TRBJ2-2; D tentatively fits TRBD1 or TRBD2 (8 bases each). Trimming cost V 7 bases and J 5 bases, with 20 bases left between them. In germline, CDR1 is GTSNPN, CDR2 SVGIG (reference sequence). This CDR3 has 15 residues. CDR3 in amino acids: CASTGGDRLTGELFF. CDR3 DNA: TGTGCCTCCACGGGGGGGGACAGGTTGACCGGGGAGCTGTTTTTT.

The rearrangement joins TRBV7-9 to TRBJ2-7; D uncertain. Germline CDR1 is SEHNR and CDR2 is FQNEAQ (reference sequence). V lost 3 bases and J 5 bases, leaving 20 bases between the germline ends. The length of the CDR3 is 16 residues. CDR3: CASSFTGPVKEHEQYF. The CDR3 DNA follows: TGTGCCAGCAGCTTTACCGGACCCGTCAAAGAACACGAGCAGTACTTC.

The chain has TRBV27 and TRBJ2-3; unclear D gene. Germline-derived CDR1 and CDR2 are MNHEY and SMNVEV (reference sequence). The V gene lost 5 bases and the J gene lost 0 bases, with 12 bases spanning the gap. The CDR3 has 15 residues. CDR3 DNA: TGTGCCAGCAGTAACATACCCGCTAGCACAGATACGCAGTATTTT. Translation gives CASSNIPASTDTQYF.

V and J are TRBV9 and TRBJ2-5, with 9 positions matching TRBD1. The germline V gene has CDR1 SGDLS and CDR2 YYNGEE. The length of the CDR3 is 15 residues. The junction had 13 bases not matched to a gene; V was cut back by 2 bases and J by 11 bases. CDR3 nucleotides: TGTGCCAGCAGCGTCACAGGGGGCGCAAAAGCAGAGCAGTACTTC. Its protein is CASSVTGGAKAEQYF.

There are a few counts of this clone. This CDR3 is also generated by other DNA sequences in the sample. The chain is built from TRBV2 and TRBJ1-2; D perhaps matches TRBD1 (6 bases). Between the trimmed V and J ends, which lost 3 bases and 4 bases, there was a span of 12 bases. This CDR3 has 14 residues. Per the germline V gene, CDR1 is SNHLY and CDR2 is FYNNEI. CDR3 in amino acids: CASSEGGQGYGYTF. CDR3 sequence (DNA): TGTGCCAGCAGTGAGGGGGGGCAGGGCTATGGCTACACCTTC.

The table lists this clone with a count of one. The chain uses TRBV10-2 and TRBJ1-2; TRBD1 matches at 7 bases. CDR1 and CDR2 (germline): WSHSY, SAAADI. V was clipped by 3 bases and J by 8 bases; unmatched bases: 9. The CDR3 sequence is 14 residues long. The CDR3 bases are TGCGCCAGCAGTGAACGGGACAGTCGTGGAGGCTACACCTTC. It is translated as CASSERDSRGGYTF.

The V and J genes are TRBV4-1 and TRBJ1-2; D gene uncertain. CDR3 length equals 16 residues. Germline values: CDR1 MGHRA, CDR2 YSYEKL. The germline V and J ends were trimmed by 1 base and 0 bases, with 12 bases remaining between them. CDR3: CASSQGGPNPNYGYTF. The DNA of the CDR3 is TGCGCCAGCAGCCAAGGAGGCCCCAACCCTAACTATGGCTACACCTTC.

The chain employs TRBV5-5 and TRBJ1-2, with 8 nucleotides matching TRBD1. The ends lost 0 bases at V and 2 bases at J; junction bases unmatched: 6. The germline CDR1 and CDR2 sequences are SGHKS and YYEKEE (reference sequence). This CDR3 comprises 16 residues. The CDR3 loop is CASSLDGTGENYGYTF. Here the CDR3 DNA reads TGTGCCAGCAGCTTGGATGGGACAGGAGAGAACTATGGCTACACCTTC.

The V call is TRBV19, the J call TRBJ2-5, with 10 bases matching TRBD2. The ends lost 11 bases at V and 2 bases at J; junction bases unmatched: 26. Germline V CDR1 and CDR2: LNHDA, SQIVND (reference sequence). This CDR3 region has 20 residues. CDR3 residues: CAEPHARLAGENNEQETQYF. The DNA of the CDR3 is TGTGCCGAACCCCACGCCAGGCTAGCGGGGGAGAATAATGAACAAGAGACCCAGTACTTC.

The chain links TRBV19 to TRBJ2-7; TRBD1 matches at 9 bases. The trim removed 5 bases at V and 6 bases at J, leaving 8 bases unmatched. This CDR3 has 14 amino acids. CDR1 is LNHDA and CDR2 is SQIVND in the germline V gene (reference sequence). The CDR3 DNA sequence: TGTGCCAGTAGTTGGACCAGGACAGGGGCCGAGCAGTACTTC. It encodes CASSWTRTGAEQYF. Variable domain in full (rest from reference TRBV19 and TRBJ2-7): DGGITQSPKYLFRKEGQNVTLSCEQNLNHDAMYWYRQDPGQGLRLIYYSQIVNDFQKGDIAEGYSVSREKKESFPLTVTSAQKNPTAFYLCASSWTRTGAEQYFGPGTRLTVT.

The V call is TRBV11-2, the J call TRBJ2-5, with TRBD2 as a possible D gene (6 bases). The CDR3 is 15 residues long. Germline V gives CDR1 SGHAT, CDR2 FQNNGV. The V end lost 4 bases, the J end lost 3 bases, and 15 bases lay between the germline ends. Written as DNA, the CDR3 is TGTGCCAGCAGCTCCCTGACCTGGGGGGAAGAGACCCAGTACTTC. It is translated as CASSSLTWGEETQYF.

The CDR3 region is CASSDRHLYEQYF. The CDR3 DNA is TGTGCCAGCAGTGACAGGCACCTCTACGAGCAGTACTTC. The chain employs TRBV6-1 and TRBJ2-7; D is unresolved. Germline-derived CDR1 and CDR2 are MNHNS and SASEGT. This CDR3 has 13 residues. V lost 3 bases to trimming and J lost 3 bases, with 9 bases between them.

V usage is TRBV5-1 and J usage is TRBJ2-1, with D tentatively TRBD1 (6 bases). The CDR3 totals 13 residues. Per the germline V gene, CDR1 is SGHRS and CDR2 is YFSETQ. V dropped 2 bases and J dropped 8 bases, with 11 bases sitting between them. The chain's CDR3 is CASSLRAGDEQFF. CDR3 coding DNA: TGCGCCAGCAGCTTAAGGGCAGGGGATGAGCAGTTCTTC.

The chain uses TRBV7-6 and TRBJ2-1; D may be TRBD1 (5 bases). The V and J ends lost 2 bases and 8 bases respectively, with 10 bases between them. CDR3 size: 13 residues. Germline loops: CDR1 SGHVS, CDR2 FNYEAQ. The CDR3 is CASSLLGVHEQFF. The CDR3 bases are TGTGCCAGCAGCTTATTAGGGGTTCATGAGCAGTTCTTC.

This clone was picked up a small number of times. The V gene is TRBV14, the J gene TRBJ1-3; D not resolved. The CDR3 loop spans 12 amino acids. V was cut by 0 bases and J by 4 bases, with 1 base left in between. Germline lookup yields CDR1 SGHDN and CDR2 FVKESK. CDR3 loop: CASSQEGNTIYF. The CDR3 bases are TGTGCCAGCAGCCAAGAGGGAAACACCATATATTTT.

The chain joins TRBV11-1 to TRBJ2-7; no definite D call. CDR1 is SGHAT, CDR2 FQDESV, per germline (reference sequence). This CDR3 is 17 amino acids long. V was shortened by 5 bases and J by 3 bases, with 23 bases between the two germline ends. CDR3 coding DNA: TGTGCCAGCAGCCCGAGCCAACGTGCCGCCGCGATCTACGAGCAGTACTTC. Protein product: CASSPSQRAAAIYEQYF.

This chain connects TRBV2 to TRBJ2-2, with TRBD2 matching 7 bases. V lost 5 bases and J lost 7; bases outside the gene matches: 7. This CDR3 comprises 14 residues. Germline V lookup: CDR1 SNHLY, CDR2 FYNNEI. As DNA, the CDR3 is TGTGCCAGCAGTCGTCGGGGGGATATCGGGGAGCTGTTTTTT. This encodes CASSRRGDIGELFF.

V usage is TRBV5-6 and J usage is TRBJ2-5; D unclear. V was trimmed by 4 bases and J by 6 bases, leaving 13 bases between them. CDR3 length: 13 residues. The V gene's germline CDR1 is SGHDT and CDR2 YYEEEE. This chain's CDR3 is CASSPGPEKTQYF. In DNA form, the CDR3 reads TGTGCCAGCAGCCCTGGGCCGGAGAAGACCCAGTACTTC.

The rearrangement links TRBV2 to TRBJ2-2, with D possibly matching TRBD1 (6 bases). In germline, CDR1 is SNHLY, CDR2 FYNNEI. The CDR3 runs to 15 residues. Deletions cut 5 bases from V and 3 bases from J, with 13 bases between. This chain's CDR3 is CASSSGPGDTGELFF. The CDR3 bases are TGTGCCAGCAGTTCGGGTCCAGGGGACACCGGGGAGCTGTTTTTT.

This chain connects TRBV6-5 to TRBJ1-6; D call uncertain. The CDR3 consists of 14 residues. The V gene's germline CDR1 is MNHEY and CDR2 SVGAGI. The V gene lost 11 bases and the J gene lost 9 bases, with 20 bases spanning the gap. The CDR3 DNA is TGTGCCGCCTCGGATATACGATACGGTTCACCCCTCCACTTT. This encodes CAASDIRYGSPLHF.

The chain links TRBV4-1 to TRBJ2-1; D not resolved. The CDR3 is made up of 13 amino acids. The V end was cut by 0 bases, the J end by 4 bases, with 4 bases between. Germline values: CDR1 MGHRA, CDR2 YSYEKL. CDR3 sequence reads: CASSQERYNEQFF. The CDR3 bases are TGCGCCAGCAGCCAAGAACGGTACAATGAGCAGTTCTTC.

The chain recombines TRBV5-6 with TRBJ2-7, with D possibly being TRBD1 or TRBD2 (6 bases each). V was cut by 0 bases and J by 2 bases, with 15 bases left in between. The CDR3 totals 16 residues. CDR1 and CDR2 from the germline V gene are SGHDT and YYEEEE. The CDR3 nucleotides are TGTGCCAGCAGCTTGGGGCTAGGGGGGAGCCCCTACGAGCAGTACTTC. It translates to CASSLGLGGSPYEQYF.

This sequence joins TRBV11-2 and TRBJ1-4, with D maybe TRBD1 (6 bases). Trimming took 5 bases from V and 8 from J, leaving 6 bases between them. This CDR3 is 11 amino acids long. The germline CDR1 and CDR2 sequences are SGHAT and FQNNGV. The DNA of the CDR3 is TGTGCCAGCAGCCAGGGGGAAAAACTGTTTTTT. Translating it yields CASSQGEKLFF.

V usage is TRBV4-1 and J usage is TRBJ1-1; D possibly corresponds to TRBD1 (5 bases). Germline assignment: CDR1 MGHRA and CDR2 YSYEKL. The CDR3 loop spans 14 amino acids. The ends were cut back, 4 bases at V and 2 bases at J, with 11 bases in the middle. This CDR3 reads CASSPGDSNTEAFF. The CDR3 DNA reads TGCGCCAGCAGCCCCGGAGACAGCAACACTGAAGCTTTCTTT.

V usage is TRBV4-3 and J usage is TRBJ1-3, with D possibly being TRBD1 (5 bases). The CDR3 extends over 18 amino acids. Germline assignment: CDR1 LGHNA and CDR2 YSLEER. V was shortened by 0 bases and J by 2 bases, with 17 bases between the two germline ends. The CDR3 coding sequence is TGCGCCAGCAGCCAAGATGCAGGGAGCGTGATTCCTGGAAACACCATATATTTT. It codes for CASSQDAGSVIPGNTIYF.